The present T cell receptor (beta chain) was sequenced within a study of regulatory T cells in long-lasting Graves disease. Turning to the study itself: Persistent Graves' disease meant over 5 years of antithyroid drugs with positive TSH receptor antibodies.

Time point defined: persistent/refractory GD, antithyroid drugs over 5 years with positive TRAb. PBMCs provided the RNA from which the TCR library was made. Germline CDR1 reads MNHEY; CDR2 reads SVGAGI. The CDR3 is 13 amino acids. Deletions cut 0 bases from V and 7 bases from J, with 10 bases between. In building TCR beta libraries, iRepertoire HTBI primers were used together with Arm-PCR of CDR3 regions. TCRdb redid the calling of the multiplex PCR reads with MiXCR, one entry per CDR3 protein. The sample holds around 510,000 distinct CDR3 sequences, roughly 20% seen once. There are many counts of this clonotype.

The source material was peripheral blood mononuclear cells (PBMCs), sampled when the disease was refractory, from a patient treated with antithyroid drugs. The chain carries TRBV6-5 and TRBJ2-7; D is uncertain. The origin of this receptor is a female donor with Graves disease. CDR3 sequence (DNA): TGTGCCAGCAGTTACTCGGGTTCGCAGGAGCAGTACTTC. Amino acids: CASSYSGSQEQYF.